This T cell receptor (beta chain) was captured by sequencing in a study of PD-L1 blockade in urothelial cancer listed by TCRdb under 2017. Background on the whole study: Therapy was started in 2014 for all patients, and atezolizumab 1,200 mg was administered intravenously every 3 weeks. Roughly 10 patients reached durable clinical benefit, while 20 to 25 patients did not. Durable clinical benefit was defined as progression-free survival longer than 6 months, and TCR features were also tested against progression-free and overall survival. Patients had an ECOG performance status of 0 or 1 and had received between 0 and 3 prior chemotherapy regimens. Blood samples were analyzed at 3 weeks after treatment start (second dose) and at 6 weeks after treatment start. The study was an exploratory multi-omic analysis of somatic, immune and clinical correlates of response to PD-L1 blockade with atezolizumab in urothelial cancer. Blood samples yielded a median of about 150,000 T cells and more than 75,000 unique TCRs, with median clonality 0.080. Pretreatment tumor samples and matched peripheral blood, collected serially before and after atezolizumab treatment, underwent TCR sequencing. Twenty-nine patients had pretreatment blood TCR-seq, about 24 had at least one posttreatment blood collection, and about 24 had tumor TCR-seq. About nine tenths of the roughly 29 patients were males with bladder-origin urothelial cancer, and about two thirds of the roughly 30 reported a prior smoking history. Whole exome sequencing and RNA sequencing of pretreatment tumors were performed alongside TCR sequencing in the same patients. Overall study results and their limits: Improved progression-free and overall survival was found to be associated with pretreatment peripheral blood TCR clonality below the median. Small sample size (n ≈ 29) and many exploratory analyses mean the results are intended to be hypothesis-generating. At 3 weeks after the start of treatment, tumor-associated TCR clones in peripheral blood had expanded more in patients with durable benefit (n of about 21, p = 0.022).

Each PCR received spiked-in synthetic TCR analog templates so that absolute template abundance could be estimated from read counts. The immunoSEQ assay was used to amplify TCRbeta CDR3 regions from genomic DNA with bias-controlled V and J gene primers. Rearranged TCRbeta segments were sequenced at approximately 20X coverage. In the original analysis: Sequencing errors were corrected by clustering, and CDR3s were annotated against IMGT so that V, D and J genes could be assigned. Downstream analyses used only productive TCRbeta rearrangements and left out out-of-frame or stop-codon sequences. Clonality was computed as one minus Shannon entropy normalized by the log of the number of unique productive sequences. Fisher's exact test with Benjamini-Hochberg correction, at a threshold of adjusted p below 0.01, was used to find clones that differed between time points or between blood and tumor. TCRdb obtained this table from immuneACCESS and retained in-frame rearrangements with V and J assigned. These tables miss some clones; where compared with another copy, unresolved V genes account for less than half of the shortfall, and the remainder is unexplained. That table supplies the V and J calls and clone size; D and trimming were determined from the DNA. This sample holds tens of thousands of clones; 75% to 90% were observed only once. The ten largest clonotypes hold about 6% of the sample.

Remarks on this clone: Its antigen is unknown. The record has no base qualities; no much larger clone is one base away.

A cohort of more than 25 patients with locally advanced or metastatic urothelial carcinoma, treated at Memorial Sloan Kettering on a trial protocol, was included. Peripheral blood mononuclear cells were collected pretreatment and during treatment, with between 1 and 8 total time points per patient. The Qiagen DNeasy Blood extraction kit was used to purify genomic DNA from total PBMCs and tumor samples. PBMCs were collected pretreatment and during treatment, and were isolated and stored as previously described. The CDR3 runs 15 residues from the cysteine to the phenylalanine. The retained sequence is limited to the CDR3, 45 bases, with the frame set at the first base.

The specimen comprised PBMCs, sampled around atezolizumab (anti-PD-L1) treatment. The sequence links TRBV21-1 to TRBJ2-3; TRBD2 is taken as the D call from the table, unchecked against the DNA. TRBV21-1 is assigned pseudogene status. This TCR was recovered from a woman between 65 and 79 years old with urothelial cancer. CDR3 reads: CASNIAWYSTDTQYF. The DNA sequence follows: TGTGCCAGCAACATAGCGTGGTACTCCACAGATACGCAGTATTTT.